Listed below are T cell receptor beta chains from one sample, sequenced in a study of shared clonotypes between healthy human individuals. Libraries were prepared by immunoSEQ multiplex PCR; TCRdb keeps only in-frame clonotypes and omits some of them. The data show roughly 760,000 clones, with less than 85% seen just once and more than 1.5% held by the top ten. The sample was memory CD4+ T cells sorted from blood. Receptors were obtained from a woman in her twenties or thirties in good health. Each CDR3 is given with its conserved first and last residue. A D gene is named only where the DNA matches it firmly. Clone size is shown for a subset of rows, as once, few, many or a class of expanded clone.

d_call j_call v_call clone_size cdr3_aa cdr3_nt
TRBD2 TRBJ2-7 TRBV10-1 . CASSETSGRGFYEQYF TGCGCCAGCAGCGAGACTAGCGGGAGAGGTTTCTACGAGCAGTACTTC
TRBD2 TRBJ2-1 TRBV28 . CASRVRGGTSYNEQFF TGTGCCAGCAGAGTTCGGGGGGGGACCTCCTACAATGAGCAGTTCTTC
TRBD1 TRBJ1-1 TRBV6-4 . CASRPTGQERAFF TGTGCCAGCAGACCTACAGGACAGGAGAGAGCTTTCTTT
. TRBJ2-2 TRBV18 . CASSPRELPGELFF TGTGCCAGCTCACCAAGGGAGCTCCCCGGGGAGCTGTTTTTT
TRBD1 TRBJ1-5 TRBV19 . CASSIIGQGNQPQHF TGTGCCAGTAGTATCATCGGACAGGGGAATCAGCCCCAGCATTTT
. TRBJ2-1 TRBV19 . CASSIGVGQGTYNEQFF TGTGCCAGTAGTATCGGGGTCGGGCAGGGCACCTACAATGAGCAGTTCTTC
TRBD1 TRBJ1-3 TRBV19 . CASSIRGTVGNTIYF TGTGCCAGTAGTATAAGGGGGACAGTCGGAAACACCATATATTTT
. TRBJ1-2 TRBV19 . CASSSSGSDYGYTF TGTGCCAGTAGTTCCTCCGGCTCGGACTATGGCTACACCTTC
TRBD2 TRBJ2-5 TRBV5-1 . CASRPPSGSVETQYF TGCGCCAGCAGGCCCCCTAGCGGGAGCGTAGAGACCCAGTACTTC
. TRBJ1-4 TRBV6-1 . CASTLDRGNEKLFF TGTGCCAGTACCCTCGACAGAGGTAATGAAAAACTGTTTTTT
. TRBJ1-5 TRBV18 . CASSRAVTEPQHF TGTGCCAGCTCACGTGCCGTGACCGAGCCCCAGCATTTT
TRBD1 TRBJ2-6 TRBV4-2 . CASSPQGAGANVLTF TGTGCCAGCAGCCCGCAGGGGGCTGGGGCCAACGTCCTGACTTTC
. TRBJ2-4 TRBV2 few CASSEVRRGKNIQYF TGTGCCAGCAGTGAAGTAAGGCGAGGCAAAAACATTCAGTACTTC
TRBD2 TRBJ2-7 TRBV4-1 . CASSSPGGPTYEQYF TGCGCCAGCAGCTCCCCGGGGGGTCCAACCTACGAGCAGTACTTC
. TRBJ2-3 TRBV28 . CASSPGTFADTQYF TGTGCCAGCAGTCCAGGGACATTCGCAGATACGCAGTATTTT
TRBD1 TRBJ1-5 TRBV19 . CASLGQGNQPQHF TGTGCCAGCTTGGGACAGGGAAATCAGCCCCAGCATTTT
. TRBJ2-7 TRBV6-5 . CASHGDGKEQYF TGTGCCAGCCATGGTGATGGGAAAGAGCAGTACTTC
. TRBJ1-5 TRBV7-3 . CASSLNSDQPQHF TGTGCCAGCAGCTTAAATTCGGATCAGCCCCAGCATTTT
. TRBJ2-5 TRBV5-4 few CASSRDGDGTQYF TGTGCCAGCAGCCGAGATGGGGACGGGACCCAGTACTTC
. TRBJ1-1 TRBV25-1 . CASSEYNGGDTEAFF TGTGCCAGCAGTGAATATAATGGGGGTGACACTGAAGCTTTCTTT
TRBD1 TRBJ2-7 TRBV7-2 . CASSLVTGDYEQYF TGTGCCAGCAGCTTAGTCACAGGGGACTACGAGCAGTACTTC
TRBD2 TRBJ2-5 TRBV30 . CAWGTSRETQYF TGTGCCTGGGGGACTAGCCGTGAGACCCAGTACTTC
. TRBJ2-6 TRBV7-8 . CASSNQGSGANVLTF TGTGCCAGCAGCAACCAGGGGTCTGGGGCCAACGTCCTGACTTTC
. TRBJ2-2 TRBV5-1 once CASSLDAGMHTGELFF TGCGCCAGCAGCTTGGATGCCGGGATGCACACCGGGGAGCTGTTTTTT
. TRBJ1-3 TRBV6-5 . CASSSRASGNTIYF TGTGCCAGCAGTTCCAGGGCTTCTGGAAACACCATATATTTT
. TRBJ1-5 TRBV30 few CAWSVGTAGKPQHF TGTGCCTGGAGTGTCGGGACCGCGGGCAAGCCCCAGCATTTT
. TRBJ1-1 TRBV11-1 once CASSRDIFMNTEAFF TGTGCCAGCAGCCGGGACATCTTCATGAACACTGAAGCTTTCTTT
. TRBJ2-6 TRBV6-1 many CASSEAESSGANVLTF TGTGCCAGCAGTGAAGCGGAGAGCTCTGGGGCCAACGTCCTGACTTTC
. TRBJ2-1 TRBV6-1 . CASSSYPEEQFF TGTGCCAGCAGTTCCTATCCCGAGGAGCAGTTCTTC
. TRBJ2-5 TRBV19 . CASSAPGHAETQYF TGTGCCAGTAGCGCACCGGGCCATGCGGAGACCCAGTACTTC
TRBD2 TRBJ2-1 TRBV27 once CASSFEAGGSNEQFF TGTGCCAGCAGTTTCGAAGCGGGAGGTTCAAATGAGCAGTTCTTC
. TRBJ2-7 TRBV6-5 . CASSPGISSYEQYF TGTGCCAGTTCACCAGGTATATCCTCCTACGAGCAGTACTTC
TRBD2 TRBJ2-2 TRBV19 . CASSTALAADTGELFF TGTGCCAGTAGTACCGCACTAGCGGCAGACACCGGGGAGCTGTTTTTT
TRBD1 TRBJ2-7 TRBV2 . CASSVDRGREQYF TGTGCCAGCAGTGTAGACAGGGGGCGCGAGCAGTACTTC
. TRBJ2-7 TRBV11-2 many CASSPHFEQYF TGTGCCAGCAGCCCGCACTTCGAGCAGTACTTC
. TRBJ1-4 TRBV5-1 few CASSLAQGQEKLFF TGCGCCAGCAGCTTGGCCCAGGGGCAAGAAAAACTGTTTTTT
. TRBJ1-1 TRBV5-8 . CASSFGVGGAFF TGTGCCAGCAGCTTTGGAGTTGGGGGAGCTTTCTTT
TRBD2 TRBJ2-1 TRBV6-4 . CASSPEGGSEQFF TGTGCCAGCAGCCCCGAGGGAGGGAGTGAGCAGTTCTTC
TRBD1 TRBJ1-1 TRBV5-1 . CASSLAQGTRNTEAFF TGCGCCAGCAGCTTGGCACAGGGGACCCGGAACACTGAAGCTTTCTTT
. TRBJ1-2 TRBV4-2 . CASSLRLETVYGYTF TGTGCCAGCAGCCTGCGGCTGGAGACAGTCTATGGCTACACCTTC
. TRBJ1-2 TRBV6-6 . CASSYSTDGGYGYTF TGTGCCAGCAGTTACTCCACCGATGGGGGGTATGGCTACACCTTC
TRBD1 TRBJ2-2 TRBV19 . CASSGQGEFPELGELFF TGTGCCAGTAGTGGACAGGGTGAATTTCCCGAACTCGGGGAGCTGTTTTTT
. TRBJ2-5 TRBV5-1 once CASSLVGGGRKETQYF TGCGCCAGCAGCCTGGTCGGTGGGGGGCGCAAAGAGACCCAGTACTTC
. TRBJ2-3 TRBV7-6 . CASSSGFSGTDTQYF TGTGCCAGCAGCTCCGGTTTCAGTGGGACAGATACGCAGTATTTT
. TRBJ2-6 TRBV19 . CASKGPTGANVLTF TGTGCCAGTAAGGGACCAACTGGGGCCAACGTCCTGACTTTC
. TRBJ1-2 TRBV28 . CASSSGPRGYTF TGTGCCAGCAGTTCAGGGCCAAGGGGCTACACCTTC